The 15 T cell receptor beta chains in this list originate from one sample, sequenced in a study of blood T cell repertoires in COVID-19. The method was immunoSEQ multiplex PCR; TCRdb's version includes in-frame clones alone and lacks a portion of them. The table has roughly 240,000 clones, approximately 90% seen once. What was sequenced was PBMCs or T cells enriched from blood (not recorded which). The source of these receptors is a man in his fifties who had been exposed to COVID-19.

This rearrangement joins TRBV5-1 to TRBJ2-1; 9 nucleotides line up with TRBD1. The trim removed 4 bases at V and 7 bases at J, leaving 6 bases unmatched. This CDR3 comprises 14 residues. In germline, CDR1 is SGHRS, CDR2 YFSETQ. The CDR3 here is CASSMGQGTNEQFF. CDR3 nucleotides: TGCGCCAGCAGCATGGGACAGGGTACAAATGAGCAGTTCTTC.

This chain uses TRBV27 with TRBJ1-4; D call uncertain. V was pared by 1 base and J by 0 bases, with 6 bases between. The CDR3 runs 15 residues. Germline values: CDR1 MNHEY, CDR2 SMNVEV (reference sequence). CDR3 DNA sequence: TGTGCCAGCAGTTTATGGAGCGCAACTAATGAAAAACTGTTTTTT. Its translation: CASSLWSATNEKLFF.

The chain employs TRBV15 and TRBJ1-4; D remains unclear. CDR3 length: 15 residues. Germline V CDR1 and CDR2: LNHNV, YYDKDF (reference sequence). Trimming pared 6 bases from V and 5 bases from J, leaving 16 bases between. The CDR3, as DNA: TGTGCCACCAGTCCCGGCGGCCCCCCGAATGAAAAACTGTTTTTT. Amino acid sequence: CATSPGGPPNEKLFF.

The chain links TRBV5-1 to TRBJ2-5, with TRBD2 matching 7 bases. The CDR3 is 15 amino acids. With V trimmed by 3 bases and J by 5 bases, 10 bases remained unmatched. Germline-derived CDR1 and CDR2 are SGHRS and YFSETQ. The CDR3 sequence: CASSSSRLAGETQYF. The CDR3 DNA sequence: TGCGCCAGCAGCTCGTCGAGACTAGCTGGGGAGACCCAGTACTTC.

The genes are TRBV10-3 and TRBJ1-2; 11 positions agree with TRBD1. Losses at the gene ends were 4 bases for V and 3 bases for J; bases not matched to a gene: 13. The germline gives CDR1 ENHRY, CDR2 SYGVKD. The CDR3 has 18 amino acids. The CDR3 is CAISASRTGGAGDYGYTF. CDR3 in DNA: TGTGCCATCAGTGCGTCCAGGACAGGGGGCGCGGGTGACTATGGCTACACCTTC.

This chain links TRBV5-1 with TRBJ2-1, with 7 bases aligning to TRBD1. CDR1 is SGHRS and CDR2 is YFSETQ in the germline V gene. The CDR3 spans 13 residues. Trimming cost V 4 bases and J 7 bases; bases outside gene matches: 5. CDR3 coding DNA: TGCGCCAGCAGCAGGGGACAGACGAATGAGCAGTTCTTC. Translated, it gives CASSRGQTNEQFF. Full variable domain (remainder filled in from reference TRBV5-1 and TRBJ2-1): KAGVTQTPRYLIKTRGQQVTLSCSPISGHRSVSWYQQTPGQGLQFLFEYFSETQRNKGNFPGRFSGRQFSNSRSEMNVSTLELGDSALYLCASSRGQTNEQFFGPGTRLTVL.

The chain has TRBV5-1 and TRBJ2-3; TRBD2 aligns across 12 bases. There are 16 residues in the CDR3. V lost 4 bases, J lost 5 bases, and 8 bases stayed unmatched. Germline V gene data show CDR1 as SGHRS and CDR2 as YFSETQ. The CDR3 sequence is CASSLNLAGGGDTQYF. Written as DNA, the CDR3 is TGCGCCAGCAGCCTGAATCTAGCGGGAGGGGGAGATACGCAGTATTTT.

The V and J genes are TRBV7-8 and TRBJ1-1; a possible D gene is TRBD1 (6 bases). V lost 3 bases to trimming and J lost 10 bases, with 15 bases between them. This CDR3 has 13 amino acids. Germline CDR1 SGHVS, CDR2 FQNEAQ. The CDR3 bases are TGTGCCAGCAGCTTTACTACCAGGACAGTAGCTTTCTTT. Translating gives CASSFTTRTVAFF. The full variable domain, completed using reference TRBV7-8 and TRBJ1-1, is GAGVSQSPRYKVAKRGQDVALRCDPISGHVSLFWYQQALGQGPEFLTYFQNEAQLDKSGLPSDRFFAERPEGSVSTLKIQRTQQEDSAVYLCASSFTTRTVAFFGQGTRLTVV.

The chain couples TRBV7-9 to TRBJ1-2; perhaps TRBD1 as D (5 bases). The germline V and J ends were trimmed by 1 base and 2 bases, with 11 bases remaining between them. The CDR3 consists of 15 residues. Germline CDR1 and CDR2: SEHNR and FQNEAQ (reference sequence). This chain's CDR3 is CASSLDRILNYGYTF. In nucleotides, the CDR3 is TGTGCCAGCAGCTTAGACAGGATCTTAAACTATGGCTACACCTTC. The full variable domain, its missing parts supplied by reference TRBV7-9 and TRBJ1-2, is DTGVSQNPRHKITKRGQNVTFRCDPISEHNRLYWYRQTLGQGPEFLTYFQNEAQLEKSRLLSDRFSAERPKGSFSTLEIQRTEQGDSAMYLCASSLDRILNYGYTFGSGTRLTVV.

The chain carries TRBV4-2 and TRBJ2-3, with D unclear. The V end lost 0 bases, the J end lost 4 bases, and 5 bases lay between the germline ends. The length of the CDR3 is 13 residues. The germline CDR1 and CDR2 sequences are LGHNA and YNFKEQ. CDR3 amino acids: CASSQDPADTQYF. The CDR3 coding sequence is TGTGCCAGCAGCCAAGATCCGGCAGATACGCAGTATTTT.

This chain connects TRBV19 to TRBJ2-2, with no clear D. The V end lost 7 bases, the J end lost 5 bases, and 5 bases lay between the germline ends. Germline V gene data show CDR1 as LNHDA and CDR2 as SQIVND (reference sequence). The CDR3 covers 11 residues. The CDR3 DNA reads as TGTGCCAGTACCCTGACCGGGGAGCTGTTTTTT. Protein product: CASTLTGELFF.

On this clone: Other DNA sequences in the same sample also yield this CDR3. The chain carries TRBV7-2 and TRBJ1-1, with 7 nucleotides matching TRBD1. V was clipped by 1 base and J by 1 base; unmatched bases: 0. The CDR3 sequence is 14 residues long. Germline V gene data show CDR1 as SGHTA and CDR2 as FQGNSA. CDR3 amino acids: CASSLGQGNTEAFF. DNA for the CDR3: TGTGCCAGCAGCTTAGGACAGGGGAACACTGAAGCTTTCTTT.

The chain has TRBV4-1 and TRBJ2-1; D is perhaps TRBD2 (6 bases). The CDR3 is 13 residues long. Trimming shortened V by 4 bases and J by 13 bases, and 17 bases separated the two germline ends. The germline V gene encodes CDR1 MGHRA and CDR2 YSYEKL. CDR3 coding DNA: TGCGCCAGCAGCCTCCGGGACTTCCGAAAACAGTTCTTC. Protein product: CASSLRDFRKQFF.

The DNA for the CDR3 is TGTGCCAGTAGTATCACACTCGGGACTAGCGACTTGGAGACCCAGTACTTC. It is translated as CASSITLGTSDLETQYF. The chain is built from TRBV19 and TRBJ2-5; 10 positions match TRBD2. Trimming cost V 3 bases and J 5 bases; bases outside gene matches: 12. CDR1 and CDR2 from the germline V gene are LNHDA and SQIVND (reference sequence). The CDR3 loop spans 17 amino acids.

In nucleotides, the CDR3 is TGTGCCAGCAGCTTAGGGGCAGATTCACCCCTCCACTTT. Its translation: CASSLGADSPLHF. The chain carries TRBV7-9 and TRBJ1-6; D gene uncertain. CDR3 size: 13 residues. The germline V gene has CDR1 SEHNR and CDR2 FQNEAQ (reference sequence). Trimming stripped 1 base from V and 8 bases from J, with 6 bases between.